This T cell receptor beta chain derives from a study of a mutant IDH1 vaccine in newly diagnosed glioma. Background on the study: Patients' prior therapy spanned radiotherapy, temozolomide, or both; most underwent both.

Germline CDR1 reads SGHTA; CDR2 reads FQGNSA. The CDR3 extends over 13 amino acids. The V end was cut by 0 bases, the J end by 1 base, with 3 bases between. General study results and limits: Immune responses induced by vaccination arose in under 95% of the patients.

The repertoire was sequenced with immunoSEQ multiplex PCR; TCRdb's copy has only in-frame clones and lacks some. The table lists more than 80,000 clones, around four fifths of them singletons. In regard to this clone: Its antigen is not known.

Time point denoted: baseline, week 1 (first vaccination visit). Treatment specified: pre-vaccination baseline after standard-of-care therapy. Source: PBMCs, taken from a glioma patient treated with radiotherapy, temozolomide or both. The receptor comes from a woman aged 50 to 60 with glioma. The J gene is TRBJ1-1, the V gene TRBV7-2, with D unresolved. Here the CDR3 DNA reads TGTGCCAGCAGCTTAGCAGGGAACACTGAAGCTTTCTTT. Its protein product is CASSLAGNTEAFF.